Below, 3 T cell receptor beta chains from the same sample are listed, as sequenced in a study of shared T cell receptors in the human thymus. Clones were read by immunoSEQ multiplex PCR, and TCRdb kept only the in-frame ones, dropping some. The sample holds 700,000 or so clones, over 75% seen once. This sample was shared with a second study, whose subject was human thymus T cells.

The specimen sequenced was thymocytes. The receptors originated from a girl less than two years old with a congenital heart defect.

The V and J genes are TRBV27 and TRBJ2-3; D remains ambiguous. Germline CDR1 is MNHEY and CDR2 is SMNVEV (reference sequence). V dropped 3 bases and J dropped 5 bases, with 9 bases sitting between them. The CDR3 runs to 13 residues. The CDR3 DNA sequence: TGTGCCAGCAGTTTCTCACCACAAGATACGCAGTATTTT. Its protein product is CASSFSPQDTQYF.

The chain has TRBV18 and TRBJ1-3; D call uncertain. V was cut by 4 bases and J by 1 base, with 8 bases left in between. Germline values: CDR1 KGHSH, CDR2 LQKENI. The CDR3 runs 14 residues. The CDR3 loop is CASSHGESGNTIYF. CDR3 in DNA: TGTGCCAGCTCACACGGGGAATCTGGAAACACCATATATTTT. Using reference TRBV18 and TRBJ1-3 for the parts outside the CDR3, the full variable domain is NAGVMQNPRHLVRRRGQEARLRCSPMKGHSHVYWYRQLPEEGLKFMVYLQKENIIDESGMPKERFSAEFPKEGPSILRIQQVVRGDSAAYFCASSHGESGNTIYFGEGSWLTVV.

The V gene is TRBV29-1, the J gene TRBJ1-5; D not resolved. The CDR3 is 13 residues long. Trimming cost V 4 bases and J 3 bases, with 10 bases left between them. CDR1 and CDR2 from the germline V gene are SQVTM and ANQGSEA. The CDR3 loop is CSVGRDDNQPQHF. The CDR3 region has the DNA TGCAGCGTTGGGAGAGACGACAATCAGCCCCAGCATTTT.